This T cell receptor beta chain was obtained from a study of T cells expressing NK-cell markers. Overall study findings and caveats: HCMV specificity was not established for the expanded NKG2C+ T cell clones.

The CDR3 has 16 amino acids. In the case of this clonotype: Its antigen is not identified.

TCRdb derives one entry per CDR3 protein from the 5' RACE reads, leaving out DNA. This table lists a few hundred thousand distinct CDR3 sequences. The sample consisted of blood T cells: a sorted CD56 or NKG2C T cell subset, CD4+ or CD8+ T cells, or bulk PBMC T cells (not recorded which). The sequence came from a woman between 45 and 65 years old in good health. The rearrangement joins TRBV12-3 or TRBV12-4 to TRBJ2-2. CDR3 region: CASSPQKSSYTGELFF.